One and the same sample provided the 28 T cell receptor beta chains below, sequenced in a study of blood T cell repertoires in COVID-19. Data came from immunoSEQ multiplex PCR; TCRdb stores just in-frame clones and leaves some out. The data hold hundreds of thousands of clones, with around 91% observed a single time. Sequenced sample: PBMCs or T cells enriched from blood (not recorded which). The receptors were sampled from a man younger than 40 who had recovered from COVID-19.

The chain recombines TRBV29-1 with TRBJ2-5; 9 nucleotides match TRBD1. The V gene end was trimmed by 7 bases and the J gene end by 5 bases; junction bases not matched to a gene: 14. CDR3 length: 15 amino acids. From germline, CDR1 is SQVTM and CDR2 ANQGSEA. The CDR3 nucleotides read TGCAGCGGACGGACAGGGGCTGGGGTCGGGGAGACCCAGTACTTC. Its translation is CSGRTGAGVGETQYF. The variable domain in full, with the rest retrieved from reference TRBV29-1 and TRBJ2-5, is SAVISQKPSRDICQRGTSLTIQCQVDSQVTMMFWYRQQPGQSLTLIATANQGSEATYESGFVIDKFPISRPNLTFSTLTVSNMSPEDSSIYLCSGRTGAGVGETQYFGPGTRLLVL.

The chain uses TRBV3-1 (or the pseudogene TRBV3-2) and TRBJ2-1; 7 nucleotides align to TRBD1. Germline values: CDR1 LGHDT, CDR2 YNNKEL (reference sequence). J gave up 9 bases and V 3 bases, and 5 bases lay outside the gene matches. The CDR3 runs to 13 residues. CDR3 DNA: TGTGCCAGCAGCCAGAGACAGGGTCTTGAGCAGTTCTTC. It specifies CASSQRQGLEQFF.

This sequence joins TRBV19 and TRBJ1-1; D possibly corresponds to TRBD1 (6 bases). CDR1 is LNHDA and CDR2 is SQIVND in the germline V gene (reference sequence). The V and J ends lost 3 bases and 4 bases respectively, with 15 bases between them. The CDR3 spans 15 residues. CDR3: CASSILLTGLTEAFF. The CDR3 DNA is TGTGCCAGTAGTATCTTACTCACAGGGCTCACTGAAGCTTTCTTT.

V gene TRBV28 combines with J gene TRBJ2-4, with 7 positions matching TRBD1. The germline V gene has CDR1 MDHEN and CDR2 SYDVKM. V was pared by 3 bases and J by 2 bases, with 7 bases of the junction left unmatched. The CDR3 loop spans 16 amino acids. The CDR3: CASSLAQGVPKNIQYF. CDR3 in DNA: TGTGCCAGCAGTTTGGCCCAGGGGGTTCCCAAAAACATTCAGTACTTC.

This clone was counted only a few times. The chain couples TRBV5-6 to TRBJ1-5, with D possibly matching TRBD1 (6 bases). V gave up 4 bases and J gave up 4 bases, with 15 bases separating them. Germline CDR1 reads SGHDT; CDR2 reads YYEEEE. The CDR3 spans 15 residues. CDR3 amino acids: CASSPRRGANQPQHF. Here the CDR3 DNA reads TGTGCCAGCAGCCCCCGCCGGGGGGCAAATCAGCCCCAGCATTTT.

The chain recombines TRBV6-1 with TRBJ2-5; 7 bases line up with TRBD2. In germline, CDR1 is MNHNS, CDR2 SASEGT. This CDR3 region has 16 residues. V trimming: 2 bases; J trimming: 1 base; junction bases outside the gene matches: 7. The CDR3 region is CASSESGGGVQETQYF. DNA for the CDR3: TGTGCCAGCAGTGAATCGGGTGGGGGGGTCCAAGAGACCCAGTACTTC.

This rearrangement joins TRBV27 to TRBJ2-5, with D tentatively TRBD2 (5 bases). The V gene's germline CDR1 is MNHEY and CDR2 SMNVEV (reference sequence). The CDR3 has 13 residues. V lost 3 bases and J lost 4, with 9 bases in between. CDR3 residues: CASSFEGVETQYF. The CDR3 coding sequence is TGTGCCAGCAGTTTTGAGGGAGTAGAGACCCAGTACTTC.

The chain is built from TRBV4-1 and TRBJ2-3; D is unclear. Germline CDR1 is MGHRA and CDR2 is YSYEKL. With 4 bases removed from V and 2 bases from J, the gap between germline ends came to 16 bases. The CDR3 is 16 residues long. CDR3 bases: TGCGCCAGCAGCCTTCGCCCCACTACACCCACAGATACGCAGTATTTT. It yields the protein CASSLRPTTPTDTQYF.

This chain links TRBV28 with TRBJ1-2, with 8 nucleotides matching TRBD1. V shed 5 bases, J shed 5 bases, and the junction held 4 bases outside the gene matches. Germline V gives CDR1 MDHEN, CDR2 SYDVKM. This CDR3 has 13 amino acids. The CDR3 bases are TGTGCCAGCAGTCCAGGGGGCTGGTATGGCTACACCTTC. Protein sequence: CASSPGGWYGYTF.

The chain has TRBV27 and TRBJ2-3, with D hard to call. CDR1 and CDR2 (germline): MNHEY, SMNVEV (reference sequence). This CDR3 has 14 residues. V gave up 2 bases and J gave up 2 bases, with 8 bases separating them. In DNA, the CDR3 is TGTGCCAGCAGTTTAGCTCAGAACACAGATACGCAGTATTTT. Its protein is CASSLAQNTDTQYF.

This clone was recorded once. The V call is TRBV6-1, the J call TRBJ1-1, with D perhaps TRBD1 (5 bases). CDR1 MNHNS and CDR2 SASEGT come from the germline V gene. The germline V and J ends were trimmed by 2 bases and 3 bases, with 7 bases remaining between them. The CDR3 spans 13 residues. The CDR3 sequence: CASSEIGDTEAFF. CDR3 DNA sequence: TGTGCCAGCAGTGAAATAGGGGACACTGAAGCTTTCTTT.

This chain uses TRBV28 with TRBJ1-2; D is ambiguous. Germline values: CDR1 MDHEN, CDR2 SYDVKM. The CDR3 extends over 11 amino acids. V was shortened by 6 bases and J by 5 bases, with 7 bases between the two germline ends. CDR3 region: CASRPQYGYTF. CDR3 coding DNA: TGTGCCAGCAGACCACAGTATGGCTACACCTTC.

This rearrangement joins TRBV28 to TRBJ2-7; 11 bases line up with TRBD2. V shed 6 bases, J shed 6 bases, and the junction held 7 bases outside the gene matches. Per germline, CDR1 MDHEN and CDR2 SYDVKM. The CDR3 runs to 14 residues. CDR3 region: CASRPSGRRPEQYF. The DNA for the CDR3 is TGTGCCAGCAGGCCTAGCGGGAGGCGTCCCGAGCAGTACTTC.

This clone was detected a few times. V gene TRBV5-5 combines with J gene TRBJ2-7; D might be TRBD1 (6 bases). V lost 4 bases and J lost 8, with 28 bases in between. Germline lookup yields CDR1 SGHKS and CDR2 YYEKEE (reference sequence). This CDR3 spans 17 amino acids. The CDR3 nucleotides read TGTGCCAGCAGCCTTCCCTCTGGGACAACACTCCTACGGAAGCAGTACTTC. Translating it yields CASSLPSGTTLLRKQYF.

This chain joins TRBV5-4 and TRBJ1-2; no firm D call. V was pared by 0 bases and J by 6 bases, with 6 bases between. The length of the CDR3 is 12 residues. Germline assignment: CDR1 SGHNT and CDR2 YYREEE (reference sequence). DNA for the CDR3: TGTGCCAGCAGCTTGGACGGGAATGGCTACACCTTC. It is translated as CASSLDGNGYTF. Filled out from reference TRBV5-4 and TRBJ1-2, the complete variable domain reads ETGVTQSPTHLIKTRGQQVTLRCSSQSGHNTVSWYQQALGQGPQFIFQYYREEENGRGNFPPRFSGLQFPNYSSELNVNALELDDSALYLCASSLDGNGYTFGSGTRLTVV.

V usage is TRBV30 and J usage is TRBJ1-4; D not resolved. Germline V gene lookup returns CDR1 GTSNPN and CDR2 SVGIG (reference sequence). Trimming cost V 0 bases and J 3 bases, with 11 bases left between them. The CDR3 is made up of 15 amino acids. The CDR3 here is CAWSVTPRSNEKLFF. Here the CDR3 DNA reads TGTGCCTGGAGTGTAACCCCACGGTCTAATGAAAAACTGTTTTTT. Variable domain in full (rest from reference TRBV30 and TRBJ1-4): SQTIHQWPATLVQPVGSPLSLECTVEGTSNPNLYWYRQAAGRGLQLLFYSVGIGQISSEVPQNLSASRPQDRQFILSSKKLLLSDSGFYLCAWSVTPRSNEKLFFGSGTQLSVL.

The chain joins TRBV18 to TRBJ2-7; 7 nucleotides line up with TRBD1. CDR1 is KGHSH, CDR2 LQKENI, per germline. J lost 5 bases, V lost 1 base, and 8 bases had no gene match. This CDR3 contains 15 residues. CDR3 coding DNA: TGTGCCAGCTCACCACAGGGGGCCATGGGAAACGAGCAGTACTTC. Amino acid sequence: CASSPQGAMGNEQYF.

Worth noting for this clone: Within the sample, other DNA sequences also encode this same CDR3. The chain uses TRBV28 and TRBJ1-5; D gene ambiguous. The V gene lost 4 bases and the J gene lost 6 bases, with 7 bases spanning the gap. CDR1 is MDHEN, CDR2 SYDVKM, per germline. The CDR3 is 12 amino acids. The CDR3 here is CASSSGAQPQHF. The CDR3 bases are TGTGCCAGCAGTTCGGGAGCTCAGCCCCAGCATTTT.

This chain connects TRBV5-4 to TRBJ2-5; 14 nucleotides align to TRBD2. V lost 3 bases, J lost 2 bases, and 3 bases stayed unmatched. Germline CDR1 reads SGHNT; CDR2 reads YYREEE (reference sequence). CDR3 length: 16 residues. CDR3 sequence: CASSSRLAGGQETQYF. CDR3 coding DNA: TGTGCCAGCAGCTCGCGACTAGCGGGAGGGCAAGAGACCCAGTACTTC.

The gene calls are TRBV12-1 and TRBJ2-7; TRBD2 was called by the table and not checked on the DNA. TRBV12-1 counts as a pseudogene. The CDR3 covers 12 residues. The CDR3 here is CASSRGSYEQYF. The CDR3 DNA reads TGTGCCAGCAGCCGGGGGAGCTACGAGCAGTACTTC.

The rearrangement uses TRBV19 and TRBJ1-6; 7 positions match TRBD1. J lost 4 bases, V lost 9 bases, and 9 bases had no gene match. The V gene's germline CDR1 is LNHDA and CDR2 SQIVND (reference sequence). The CDR3 consists of 15 residues. The CDR3 DNA follows: TGTGCCAGCAGACCCACGGGACAGTATAATTCACCCCTCCACTTT. It codes for CASRPTGQYNSPLHF.

The genes are TRBV12-2 and TRBJ2-2; the table gives TRBD1 as D, unverified against the DNA. TRBV12-2 is described as a pseudogene. The CDR3 length is 17 residues. The CDR3 sequence is CASRNRTEIANTGELFF. CDR3 coding DNA: TGTGCAAGTCGCAACCGGACAGAGATCGCGAACACCGGGGAGCTGTTTTTT.

This chain connects TRBV19 to TRBJ2-1; 10 bases map to TRBD2. CDR3 length equals 15 residues. V lost 3 bases, J lost 5 bases, and 4 bases stayed unmatched. CDR1 LNHDA and CDR2 SQIVND come from the germline V gene (reference sequence). CDR3 residues: CASSMRTSGNNEQFF. In DNA form, the CDR3 reads TGTGCCAGTAGTATGAGAACTAGCGGGAACAATGAGCAGTTCTTC.

The chain carries TRBV5-1 and TRBJ2-4; 9 bases line up with TRBD1. The CDR3 contains 14 residues. Germline-derived CDR1 and CDR2 are SGHRS and YFSETQ. Trimming cost V 3 bases and J 9 bases; bases outside gene matches: 7. The CDR3 DNA follows: TGCGCCAGCAGCTATGGACAGGGGTTGGGCATTCAGTACTTC. Amino acid sequence: CASSYGQGLGIQYF.

V and J are TRBV29-1 and TRBJ2-2; possibly TRBD2 for D (6 bases). This CDR3 is built from 14 residues. Germline CDR1 and CDR2: SQVTM and ANQGSEA. V lost 1 base and J 9 bases, leaving 15 bases between the germline ends. This CDR3 is CSVEVFTGDRELFF. For the CDR3, the DNA is TGCAGCGTTGAAGTATTTACGGGGGACCGGGAGCTGTTTTTT.

As to this clone: This CDR3 is also generated by other DNA sequences in the sample. The chain links TRBV18 to TRBJ2-7; 9 bases are a match to TRBD1. The CDR3 sequence is 13 residues long. Germline V lookup: CDR1 KGHSH, CDR2 LQKENI. Germline trimming cut 3 bases from V and 5 bases from J; bases unmatched to any gene: 2. The CDR3 spells CASSPGQGDEQYF. The CDR3 region has the DNA TGTGCCAGCTCACCGGGACAGGGTGACGAGCAGTACTTC.

The rearrangement uses TRBV28 and TRBJ1-2, with 10 bases lining up with TRBD1. With V trimmed by 2 bases and J by 8 bases, 5 bases remained unmatched. CDR3 length equals 14 residues. Germline V CDR1 and CDR2: MDHEN, SYDVKM. CDR3 DNA: TGTGCCAGCAGTTTAGGGACAGGGGTGGTCGGCTACACCTTC. Translating it yields CASSLGTGVVGYTF.

The rearrangement links TRBV12-2 to TRBJ2-7; TRBD2, the table's D call, lacks a check against the DNA. TRBV12-2 is a pseudogene. CDR3 length: 14 amino acids. The CDR3 DNA follows: TGTGCAAGCCAGGGACTAGCGGGGACTTCCGAGCAGTACTTC. It codes for CASQGLAGTSEQYF.